Shown below are 27 T cell receptor beta chains from a single sample sequenced in a study of T cells in Graves' hyperthyroidism and ophthalmopathy. Using RNA transcripts as the source, TCR beta CDR3 regions were amplified. HTBI primers were the set used in a first-round RT-PCR of the TCR CDR3. TCRdb reprocessed the multiplex PCR reads via MiXCR and lists one record per CDR3 protein. This table has 250,000 to 300,000 distinct CDR3 sequences, 15% appearing once. Source material: blood. These receptors were collected from a woman aged 50 to 60 with Graves' hyperthyroidism that later progressed to Graves' ophthalmopathy.

This clonotype was seen many times. The chain links TRBV27 to TRBJ1-2; TRBD1 matches 7 bases. From germline, CDR1 is MNHEY and CDR2 SMNVEV (reference sequence). J lost 4 bases, V lost 4 bases, and 12 bases had no gene match. The length of the CDR3 is 16 residues. This CDR3 reads CASSSLTGTALYGYTF. CDR3 coding DNA: TGTGCCAGCAGTTCCCTCACTGGGACAGCCCTCTATGGCTACACCTTC.

At least ten counts were recorded for this clonotype. The chain uses TRBV18 and TRBJ1-1; D may be TRBD1 (5 bases). Trimming pared 1 base from V and 7 bases from J, leaving 13 bases between. The CDR3 is 14 residues long. Germline lookup yields CDR1 KGHSH and CDR2 LQKENI. CDR3 in amino acids: CASSPRSGIVEAFF. In nucleotides, the CDR3 is TGTGCCAGCTCACCACGATCAGGGATCGTTGAAGCTTTCTTT.

This clonotype was counted at least ten times. The chain carries TRBV7-8 and TRBJ2-5; D is perhaps TRBD1 (6 bases). CDR3 size: 14 residues. V lost 1 base and J 4 bases, leaving 10 bases between the germline ends. Germline assignment: CDR1 SGHVS and CDR2 FQNEAQ. This CDR3 reads CASSLVGRGETQYF. The CDR3 region has the DNA TGTGCCAGCAGCTTAGTCGGCAGGGGAGAGACCCAGTACTTC.

The V call is TRBV15, the J call TRBJ2-7; 7 positions match TRBD2. Trimming removed 1 base from V and 2 bases from J; junction bases left unmatched: 5. Per germline, CDR1 LNHNV and CDR2 YYDKDF (reference sequence). The CDR3 consists of 15 residues. DNA of the CDR3: TGTGCCACCAGCAGAGGGGGGGGGTACCCCTACGAGCAGTACTTC. Translated: CATSRGGGYPYEQYF.

Turning to this clonotype: With a much larger clone just one base away, this may be a read error. The chain uses TRBV11-2 and TRBJ2-2; the D call may be TRBD1 or TRBD2 (5 bases each). The CDR3 spans 14 residues. CDR1 and CDR2 from the germline V gene are SGHAT and FQNNGV. Trimming took off 1 base at V and 16 bases at J, with 19 bases between the two ends. The CDR3 region is CASSLGLPVRGAFF. In DNA form, the CDR3 reads TGTGCCAGCAGCTTAGGGCTCCCGGTAAGGGGAGCGTTTTTT.

This clonotype showed up just a few times. V usage is TRBV2 and J usage is TRBJ1-4; D is unclear. This CDR3 has 15 residues. The V and J ends lost 5 bases and 5 bases respectively, with 15 bases between them. CDR1 SNHLY and CDR2 FYNNEI come from the germline V gene. The CDR3 DNA reads TGTGCCAGCAGTTTCCGCAGGCCAAGGAATGAAAAACTGTTTTTT. The encoded protein is CASSFRRPRNEKLFF.

This clonotype appeared many times. The V call is TRBV3-1, the J call TRBJ2-1; TRBD2 matches 9 bases. The length of the CDR3 is 18 residues. V gave up 1 base and J gave up 5 bases; unmatched junction bases: 12. CDR1 LGHDT and CDR2 YNNKEL come from the germline V gene (reference sequence). CDR3 nucleotide sequence: TGTGCCAGCAGCCAAGCGCAACGTAGACTAGCGGTTAACAATGAGCAGTTCTTC. Protein product: CASSQAQRRLAVNNEQFF.

There are many counts of this clonotype. The chain joins TRBV6-1 to TRBJ2-1; 8 positions agree with TRBD1. V was pared by 6 bases and J by 0 bases, with 4 bases of the junction left unmatched. Per germline, CDR1 MNHNS and CDR2 SASEGT. There are 15 residues in the CDR3. The CDR3 nucleotides are TGTGCCAGCAGGGGACAGGAAAGCTCCTACAATGAGCAGTTCTTC. Protein sequence: CASRGQESSYNEQFF.

This clonotype was counted at least ten times. This chain connects TRBV11-1 to TRBJ1-1; 8 nucleotides line up with TRBD1. CDR3 length: 14 amino acids. V was clipped by 2 bases and J by 4 bases; unmatched bases: 3. Germline V CDR1 and CDR2: SGHAT, FQDESV (reference sequence). The CDR3 nucleotides are TGTGCCAGCAGCTTAACAGGGGGGTTCACTGAAGCTTTCTTT. Translated, it gives CASSLTGGFTEAFF.

For this clonotype: A clone one base away is much larger, so this may be a read error. The chain joins TRBV14 to TRBJ2-5; D perhaps matches TRBD1 (5 bases). Germline CDR1 reads SGHDN; CDR2 reads FVKESK. This CDR3 has 15 residues. The CDR3 sequence: CASSLTTAGLETQCF. In DNA form, the CDR3 reads TGTGCCAGCAGCCTTACGACAGCAGGATTAGAGACCCAGTGCTTC.

This clonotype was counted ten times or more. The rearrangement links TRBV27 to TRBJ1-6, with D unclear. Per the germline V gene, CDR1 is MNHEY and CDR2 is SMNVEV (reference sequence). Trimming cost V 3 bases and J 10 bases, with 10 bases left between them. The CDR3 is 13 residues long. This CDR3 reads CASSLEVLSPLHF. CDR3 DNA sequence: TGTGCCAGCAGTTTGGAGGTATTGTCACCCCTCCACTTT.

This chain links TRBV9 with TRBJ2-3; the match to TRBD2 covers 9 bases. Looked up from germline, CDR1 is SGDLS and CDR2 is YYNGEE. There are 14 residues in the CDR3. Trimming at V came to 3 bases and at J to 2 bases, leaving 1 base not matched to a gene. The CDR3 DNA is TGTGCCAGCAGCGGGGGACTAGCCACAGATACGCAGTATTTT. Its translation is CASSGGLATDTQYF.

This clonotype was found many times. The chain joins TRBV15 to TRBJ1-5; D might be TRBD1 (5 bases). CDR3 length: 14 amino acids. Trimming pared 5 bases from V and 9 bases from J, leaving 17 bases between. Germline loops: CDR1 LNHNV, CDR2 YYDKDF (reference sequence). CDR3 coding DNA: TGTGCCACCAGCTACGGGGCGCTTGGTAGGCCCCAGCATTTT. Translating gives CATSYGALGRPQHF.

This clonotype was observed many times. The rearrangement joins TRBV3-1 to TRBJ2-5, with D unresolved. CDR3 length equals 15 residues. Trimming cost V 4 bases and J 5 bases, with 17 bases left between them. CDR1 and CDR2 from the germline V gene are LGHDT and YNNKEL (reference sequence). The CDR3 nucleotides read TGTGCCAGCAGCCGGATTTCTCTCCCGGATGAGACCCAGTACTTC. Its protein product is CASSRISLPDETQYF.

The rearrangement joins TRBV27 to TRBJ2-2; 9 positions match TRBD1. This CDR3 is built from 18 residues. The V and J ends lost 3 bases and 0 bases, in that order; junction bases with no gene match: 8. CDR1 MNHEY and CDR2 SMNVEV come from the germline V gene (reference sequence). CDR3 DNA sequence: TGTGCCAGCAGTTTCAGGGGGACAGGGAAGGCGAACACCGGGGAGCTGTTTTTT. This sequence encodes CASSFRGTGKANTGELFF.

There are many counts of this clonotype. The J gene is TRBJ2-1, the V gene TRBV9; D could derive from TRBD1 or TRBD2 (5 bases each). The V end was cut by 2 bases, the J end by 1 base, with 13 bases between. The CDR3 sequence is 16 residues long. The germline CDR1 and CDR2 sequences are SGDLS and YYNGEE. CDR3 DNA sequence: TGTGCCAGCAGCGTGGGGGACCGGAGGTCCTACAATGAGCAGTTCTTC. As protein: CASSVGDRRSYNEQFF.

This clonotype occurred many times. The rearrangement uses TRBV7-2 and TRBJ1-1; maybe TRBD1 (6 bases). The germline V gene has CDR1 SGHTA and CDR2 FQGNSA. The CDR3 sequence is 12 residues long. V gave up 1 base and J gave up 9 bases, with 9 bases separating them. The CDR3 spells CASSLGQVQAFF. In DNA form, the CDR3 reads TGTGCCAGCAGCTTAGGACAGGTGCAAGCTTTCTTT.

This clonotype turned up a few times. The CDR3: CASSARNSNQPQHF. CDR3 DNA sequence: TGTGCCAGCAGCGCCCGGAATAGCAATCAGCCCCAGCATTTT. This chain links TRBV7-9 with TRBJ1-5, with unresolved D. Between the trimmed V and J ends, which lost 5 bases and 0 bases, there was a span of 8 bases. CDR1 and CDR2 (germline): SEHNR, FQNEAQ (reference sequence). The CDR3 consists of 14 residues.

About this clonotype itself: With a much larger clone just one base away, this may be a read error. The rearrangement uses TRBV28 and TRBJ1-5; D remains unclear. Germline lookup yields CDR1 MDHEN and CDR2 SYDVKM. The CDR3 length is 13 residues. The CDR3 sequence: CLSAVPGSQPQHF. The CDR3 bases are TGCCTCTCGGCAGTCCCAGGCAGTCAGCCCCAGCATTTT. The full variable domain, in which reference TRBV28 and TRBJ1-5 provide the parts outside the CDR3, is DVKVTQSSRYLVKRTGEKVFLECVQDMDHENMFWYRQDPGLGLRLIYFSYDVKMKEKGDIPEGYSVSREKKERFSLILESASTNQTSMYLCLSAVPGSQPQHFGDGTRLSIL.

At least ten counts were recorded for this clonotype. The chain carries TRBV5-1 and TRBJ2-7, with TRBD2 as a possible D gene (6 bases). Germline CDR1 reads SGHRS; CDR2 reads YFSETQ. The CDR3 is 14 amino acids. Between the trimmed V and J ends, which lost 5 bases and 2 bases, there was a span of 14 bases. CDR3 protein: CASSFRGGPYEQYF. The CDR3 DNA is TGCGCCAGCAGTTTTCGGGGAGGCCCCTACGAGCAGTACTTC.

A note on this clonotype: This may come from a read error, since a much larger clone is one base off. The chain couples TRBV18 to TRBJ2-5, with unresolved D. Germline CDR1 KGHSH, CDR2 LQKENI. The V end was cut by 4 bases, the J end by 5 bases, with 23 bases between. The CDR3 totals 17 residues. The CDR3 DNA sequence: TGTGCCAGCTCACTGAATCTCCGGCATCTCGGTTGGGAGACCCAGTACTTC. Translation: CASSLNLRHLGWETQYF.

This clonotype occurred many times. The V and J genes are TRBV10-3 and TRBJ1-1; D gene unclear. This CDR3 is 11 amino acids long. Trimming left V 3 bases short and J 7 bases short, with 6 bases between. The germline V gene encodes CDR1 ENHRY and CDR2 SYGVKD. The CDR3 spells CAISDRGEAFF. CDR3 nucleotides: TGTGCCATCAGTGATCGGGGTGAAGCTTTCTTT.

The V gene is TRBV9, the J gene TRBJ2-1; 12 bases line up with TRBD2. This CDR3 spans 14 amino acids. The germline CDR1 and CDR2 sequences are SGDLS and YYNGEE. J lost 11 bases, V lost 0 bases, and 3 bases had no gene match. The chain's CDR3 is CASSVATSGRKQFF. The CDR3 nucleotides read TGTGCCAGCAGCGTAGCGACTAGCGGGAGAAAGCAGTTCTTC.

The chain combines TRBV5-4 with TRBJ2-5; 7 bases are a match to TRBD1. V gave up 4 bases and J gave up 1 base; unmatched junction bases: 4. This CDR3 contains 14 residues. Per the germline V gene, CDR1 is SGHNT and CDR2 is YYREEE (reference sequence). The DNA of the CDR3 is TGTGCCAGCAGCACCGGGACAGCCCAAGAGACCCAGTACTTC. It encodes CASSTGTAQETQYF.

V usage is TRBV3-1 and J usage is TRBJ1-1; D unresolved. This CDR3 has 14 residues. The germline V gene encodes CDR1 LGHDT and CDR2 YNNKEL (reference sequence). V was clipped by 1 base and J by 8 bases, with 14 bases between them. The CDR3 here is CASSQGLGASEAFF. The CDR3 region has the DNA TGTGCCAGCAGCCAAGGTTTGGGCGCTTCCGAAGCTTTCTTT.

The rearrangement uses TRBV19 and TRBJ2-1, with 11 bases lining up with TRBD2. The V and J ends lost 4 bases and 8 bases, in that order; junction bases with no gene match: 4. CDR1 and CDR2 (germline): LNHDA, SQIVND (reference sequence). This CDR3 is built from 14 residues. CDR3 region: CASSSTSGSYEQFF. In nucleotides, the CDR3 is TGTGCCAGTAGTAGTACTAGCGGGAGTTATGAGCAGTTCTTC.

This clonotype has at least ten counts. This sequence joins TRBV20-1 and TRBJ2-5; D uncertain. V lost 5 bases to trimming and J lost 12 bases, with 13 bases between them. Germline CDR1 reads DFQATT; CDR2 reads SNEGSKA (reference sequence). The CDR3 length is 10 residues. The CDR3 here is CSAGLTEKYF. For the CDR3, the DNA is TGCAGTGCTGGCCTAACTGAAAAGTACTTC.